This record concerns one T cell receptor (beta chain) sequence. The junction departs from the called germline gene at one end, perhaps through a read error. At collection, donors were nominally healthy, but unrecorded immune exposures were probable. The PCR employed 60 Vbeta primers together with 13 Jbeta primers. The data were produced by immunoSEQ multiplex PCR, yet TCRdb's version contains in-frame clones alone and is incomplete. Of around 110,000 clones in the sample, around three fifths were seen once. This sample is part of a study of cytomegalovirus exposure and HLA in healthy donors. Per germline, CDR1 MNHEY and CDR2 SVGAGI. The CDR3 sequence is 13 residues long.

The V gene is TRBV6-5, the J gene TRBJ2-1; D call uncertain. The sequenced sample was PBMCs. The clonotype originates from a woman in her 40s in good health and CMV-seropositive. Here the CDR3 DNA reads TGTGCCAGCAGTGAATCCTTGCGGCAACGCTTGGTCTTC. Amino acid sequence: CASSESLRQRLVF.